A selection of T cell receptor beta chains follows, all from one sample in a study of early T cells in non-severe SARS-CoV-2 infection. TCRdb reanalysed the 5' RACE reads using MiXCR and keeps one entry per CDR3 protein. This table holds about 39,000 distinct CDR3 sequences, approximately 6.9% found once. What was sequenced was whole blood. The origin of the receptors is an adult who was a healthcare worker with PCR-confirmed SARS-CoV-2 infection or an uninfected control (not recorded which). Each CDR3 is given with its conserved first and last residue. A D gene is named only where the DNA matches it firmly. Clone size, where shown, is once, few, many, or a class for clones that have expanded.

TRBD1 few TRBJ1-1 15 TRBV24-1 CATAGTGGESTEAFF TGTGCCACCGCCGGGACAGGGGGCGAGAGCACTGAAGCTTTCTTT
. many TRBJ2-5 16 TRBV25-1 CASSGLRGSFGETQYF TGTGCCAGCAGTGGGTTACGGGGGAGTTTTGGAGAGACCCAGTACTTC
. many TRBJ1-1 12 TRBV6-6 CASSQGGTEAFF TGTGCCAGCAGCCAGGGAGGCACTGAAGCTTTCTTT
TRBD1 many TRBJ1-2 13 TRBV5-1 CASRTQGNYGYTF TGCGCCAGCAGGACACAGGGGAACTATGGCTACACCTTC
TRBD1 . TRBJ1-1 17 TRBV18 CASSRSRDRGTNTEAFF TGTGCCAGCTCACGATCCCGGGACAGGGGGACGAACACTGAAGCTTTCTTT
. many TRBJ1-2 15 TRBV6-5 CASSRGQPNPYGYTF TGTGCCAGCAGCAGAGGACAGCCAAACCCCTATGGCTACACCTTC
. . TRBJ2-3 16 TRBV15 CATSRGDTGGTDTQYF TGTGCCACCAGCAGAGGGGATACGGGGGGCACAGATACGCAGTATTTT
TRBD2 few TRBJ2-3 16 TRBV12-5 CASGLGKSGGTDTQYF TGTGCTAGTGGTTTGGGAAAAAGCGGGGGCACAGATACGCAGTATTTT
. many TRBJ2-3 13 TRBV20-1 CSRKRSGPDTQYF TGCAGTCGTAAGAGGTCAGGGCCTGATACGCAGTATTTT
. few TRBJ1-6 13 TRBV13 CASSLGWTSPLHF TGTGCCAGCAGCTTGGGGTGGACCTCACCCCTCCACTTT
TRBD1 . TRBJ1-4 14 TRBV27 CASSQPGQPEKLFF TGTGCCAGCAGTCAACCGGGACAGCCTGAAAAACTGTTTTTT
TRBD2 . TRBJ2-1 16 TRBV7-8 CASSIDRTSGNNEQFF TGTGCCAGCAGCATAGACAGGACTAGCGGAAACAATGAGCAGTTCTTC
. many TRBJ1-5 15 TRBV2 CASSIRDGTNQPQHF TGTGCCAGCAGTATCCGGGACGGAACTAATCAGCCCCAGCATTTT
. . TRBJ1-2 13 TRBV3-1 CASSRGADYGYTF TGTGCCAGCAGCCGCGGCGCGGACTATGGCTACACCTTC
. many TRBJ2-2 15 TRBV2 CASTLAAANTGELFF TGTGCCAGCACCTTAGCGGCCGCGAACACCGGGGAGCTGTTTTTT
. . TRBJ1-5 14 TRBV12-3/TRBV12-4 CASSLVQGAGPQHF TGTGCCAGCAGTTTGGTACAGGGAGCAGGGCCCCAGCATTTT
TRBD2 few TRBJ2-3 16 TRBV7-3 CASSAGTSGAGYAQYF TGTGCCAGCAGCGCCGGGACTAGCGGGGCTGGATACGCGCAGTATTTT
TRBD1 few TRBJ1-2 13 TRBV12-3/TRBV12-4 CASTLQGAGGYTF TGTGCCAGCACCCTACAGGGGGCAGGAGGCTACACCTTC
TRBD2 . TRBJ2-2 16 TRBV4-1 CASSRTSGGASGELFF TGCGCCAGCAGCCGCACAAGCGGGGGGGCCTCCGGGGAGCTGTTTTTT
. few TRBJ1-4 13 TRBV5-6 CASSSDSQEKLFF TGTGCCAGCAGCTCGGACAGCCAAGAAAAACTGTTTTTT
TRBD1 many TRBJ1-1 14 TRBV7-9 CASSPTGTNTEAFF TGTGCCAGCAGCCCGACAGGGACGAACACTGAAGCTTTCTTT
. few TRBJ1-1 11 TRBV29-1 CSVLLARGTFF TGCAGCGTTCTACTCGCGAGGGGAACCTTCTTT
. many TRBJ2-2 12 TRBV5-6 CASSYPGGELFF TGTGCCAGCAGCTACCCGGGCGGGGAGCTGTTTTTT
. . TRBJ1-3 15 TRBV5-6 CASSPTGTQGNTIYF TGTGCCAGCAGCCCCACCGGGACTCAAGGAAACACCATATATTTT
. many TRBJ2-3 14 TRBV27 CASSPRTSTDTQYF TGTGCCAGCAGTCCACGGACAAGCACAGATACGCAGTATTTT
. few TRBJ2-3 15 TRBV12-3/TRBV12-4 CASIPQGGAVYTQYF TGTGCCAGCATTCCCCAGGGCGGGGCGGTATATACGCAGTATTTT
. many TRBJ2-3 11 TRBV5-4 CASSSGWAQYF TGTGCCAGCAGCTCGGGGTGGGCGCAGTATTTT
TRBD1 medium-sized TRBJ2-7 14 TRBV28 CASSPTGGPPGQYF TGTGCCAGCAGTCCTACAGGGGGCCCCCCGGGGCAGTACTTC